The entry that follows covers one T cell receptor (beta chain) sequence. With a much larger clone just one base away, this may be a read error. The data derive from a study of early T cells in non-severe SARS-CoV-2 infection. Individual cDNA molecules received unique molecular identifiers during library preparation. TCRdb reprocessed the 5' RACE reads via MiXCR and lists one record per CDR3 protein. This sample has approximately 76,000 distinct CDR3 sequences; around 15% occur once, and the top ten carry roughly 3%. Trimming took 7 bases from V and 6 from J, leaving 11 bases between them. There are 13 residues in the CDR3. Germline V gives CDR1 SGHDT, CDR2 YYEEEE.

Sequences were obtained from whole blood. This receptor was taken from an adult who was a healthcare worker with PCR-confirmed SARS-CoV-2 infection or an uninfected control (not recorded which). This chain joins TRBV5-6 and TRBJ1-6; D gene uncertain. The CDR3 sequence: CASEKRLNSPLHF. In DNA form, the CDR3 reads TGTGCCAGCGAGAAGAGGCTTAATTCACCCCTCCACTTT.